The 7 T cell receptor beta chains below come from one sample, sequenced in a study of T-cell memory formation after mild COVID-19. One entry per CDR3 protein, called by TCRdb with MiXCR from the 5' RACE reads. The sample lists 250,000 to 400,000 distinct CDR3 sequences, approximately 14% occurring once. Specimen: PBMCs or a T cell subset sorted from them (not recorded which). These receptors came from a man between 18 and 35 years old who had mild COVID-19 (a few samples of this study predate the infection). Cell type and time point are not known.

The table lists this clonotype with a count of one. The chain employs TRBV5-1 and TRBJ2-1; possibly TRBD2 for D (6 bases). CDR1 and CDR2 (germline): SGHRS, YFSETQ. Trimming took 7 bases from V and 1 from J, leaving 12 bases between them. This CDR3 is 14 amino acids long. The CDR3 coding sequence is TGCGCCAGCCGGGCGGGAACATCCTACAATGAGCAGTTCTTC. Translation gives CASRAGTSYNEQFF. The full variable domain, its missing parts supplied by reference TRBV5-1 and TRBJ2-1, is KAGVTQTPRYLIKTRGQQVTLSCSPISGHRSVSWYQQTPGQGLQFLFEYFSETQRNKGNFPGRFSGRQFSNSRSEMNVSTLELGDSALYLCASRAGTSYNEQFFGPGTRLTVL.

This clonotype has a handful of counts. The chain is built from TRBV11-2 and TRBJ2-5, with D possibly being TRBD1 (6 bases). The germline gives CDR1 SGHAT, CDR2 FQNNGV. V lost 5 bases and J lost 5, with 21 bases in between. This CDR3 comprises 16 residues. This CDR3 reads CASSPLGAAGMETQYF. Here the CDR3 DNA reads TGTGCCAGCAGCCCCCTGGGGGCCGCGGGCATGGAGACCCAGTACTTC.

This clonotype appeared a few times. The chain has TRBV27 and TRBJ1-6; no clear D. V gave up 2 bases and J gave up 6 bases, with 11 bases separating them. Germline values: CDR1 MNHEY, CDR2 SMNVEV (reference sequence). CDR3 length: 15 amino acids. In nucleotides, the CDR3 is TGTGCCAGCAGTTTAAGGCGGGGAAGTAATTCACCCCTCCACTTT. It is translated as CASSLRRGSNSPLHF.

The chain links TRBV27 to TRBJ2-7; TRBD1 agrees at 12 bases. This CDR3 has 16 amino acids. Germline V gene data show CDR1 as MNHEY and CDR2 as SMNVEV (reference sequence). The V and J ends lost 5 bases and 3 bases, in that order; junction bases with no gene match: 8. CDR3 bases: TGTGCCAGCAGTCCGGTTGGGACAGGGGGCTTCTACGAGCAGTACGTC. Translating it yields CASSPVGTGGFYEQYV.

The V gene is TRBV15, the J gene TRBJ2-7; no firm D call. V gave up 0 bases and J gave up 3 bases, with 12 bases separating them. The germline gives CDR1 LNHNV, CDR2 YYDKDF (reference sequence). The CDR3 extends over 15 amino acids. The CDR3 region has the DNA TGTGCCACCAGCAGAGACCGACTCCACAACTACGAGCAGTACTTC. This codes for CATSRDRLHNYEQYF.

This clonotype was seen more than once but under ten times. The chain combines TRBV5-1 with TRBJ2-3; 8 positions match TRBD2. V shed 2 bases and J 8 bases; nucleotides not matched to a gene: 10. Per germline, CDR1 SGHRS and CDR2 YFSETQ. The CDR3 totals 15 residues. The CDR3 DNA sequence: TGCGCCAGCAGCTTCCCAGCGGGGGAAGGGGGTACGCAGTATTTT. Amino acid sequence: CASSFPAGEGGTQYF. Drawing the rest from reference TRBV5-1 and TRBJ2-3, the complete variable domain is KAGVTQTPRYLIKTRGQQVTLSCSPISGHRSVSWYQQTPGQGLQFLFEYFSETQRNKGNFPGRFSGRQFSNSRSEMNVSTLELGDSALYLCASSFPAGEGGTQYFGPGTRLTVL.

The rearrangement joins TRBV7-8 to TRBJ2-7, with 14 bases that match TRBD2. This CDR3 has 18 residues. The germline gives CDR1 SGHVS, CDR2 FQNEAQ. V lost 5 bases and J lost 4; bases outside the gene matches: 13. CDR3 sequence: CASSVSSGLAGALYEQYF. The CDR3 coding sequence is TGTGCCAGCAGCGTATCATCGGGACTAGCGGGAGCCCTATACGAGCAGTACTTC.